This entry describes one T cell receptor (beta chain). No antigen is known for it. Sequencing was performed with immunoSEQ multiplex PCR; in TCRdb, only in-frame clones are kept and a portion is missing. Here the sample spans about 54,000 clones, 80% to 95% being singletons. The data were taken from a study of OX40 agonist ivuxolimab in advanced cancers. In the study overall: An agonistic anti-OX40 (CD134) antibody, ivuxolimab, was used to treat the patients. Study-level points and caveats: Fewer expanded clones were found on average in CD4+ than in CD8+ T cells. Expansion of clones was among the lowest in partial responders at 0.1-3.0 mg/kg.

The material sequenced was CD4+ or CD8+ T cells sorted from blood, taken in a trial of the OX40 agonist ivuxolimab. The receptor comes from an adult with an advanced solid tumor such as melanoma, head and neck, liver or kidney cancer.

The CDR3 spells CASGEGSIDDEQYF. CDR3 DNA: TGTGCCAGCGGGGAAGGGAGCATAGACGACGAGCAGTACTTC. The chain is built from TRBV7-9 and TRBJ2-7; D might be TRBD2 (5 bases). The CDR3 length is 14 residues. CDR1 and CDR2 from the germline V gene are SEHNR and FQNEAQ (reference sequence). V lost 8 bases, J lost 5 bases, and 19 bases lay in between.